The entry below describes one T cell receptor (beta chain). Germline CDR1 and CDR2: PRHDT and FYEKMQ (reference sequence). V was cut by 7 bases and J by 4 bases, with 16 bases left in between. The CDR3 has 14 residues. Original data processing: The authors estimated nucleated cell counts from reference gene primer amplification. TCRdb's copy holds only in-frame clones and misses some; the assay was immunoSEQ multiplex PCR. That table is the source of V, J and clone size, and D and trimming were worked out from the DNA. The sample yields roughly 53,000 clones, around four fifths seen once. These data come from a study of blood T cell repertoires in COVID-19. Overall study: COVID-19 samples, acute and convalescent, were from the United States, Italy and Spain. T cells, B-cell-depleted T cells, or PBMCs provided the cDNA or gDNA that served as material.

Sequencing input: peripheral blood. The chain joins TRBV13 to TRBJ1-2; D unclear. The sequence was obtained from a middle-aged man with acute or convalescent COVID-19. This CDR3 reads CASTETTSFYGYTF. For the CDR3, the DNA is TGTGCCAGCACCGAAACCACATCTTTCTATGGCTACACCTTC.